Each of the 21 T cell receptor beta chains below was sequenced from the same sample in a study of cytomegalovirus exposure and HLA in healthy donors. A multiplex PCR was run with 60 Vbeta primers and 13 Jbeta primers. Clones were read by immunoSEQ multiplex PCR, and TCRdb kept only the in-frame ones, dropping some. The profile shows approximately 140,000 clones, 70% to 80% of them singletons. Sequencing used PBMCs. The receptors here all came from a woman aged 55-69 years in good health and CMV-seronegative.

This clone was found once. The chain is built from TRBV10-2 and TRBJ2-3; D may be TRBD1 (5 bases). The V end lost 3 bases, the J end lost 2 bases, and 9 bases lay between the germline ends. The CDR3 has 14 amino acids. The germline V gene encodes CDR1 WSHSY and CDR2 SAAADI. The CDR3 DNA reads TGCGCCAGCAGTGACGTCAGGGCCACAGATACGCAGTATTTT. It encodes CASSDVRATDTQYF.

The chain is built from TRBV11-2 and TRBJ2-1; D perhaps matches TRBD1 (6 bases). CDR3 length equals 16 residues. The V gene's germline CDR1 is SGHAT and CDR2 FQNNGV. V dropped 5 bases and J dropped 0 bases, with 14 bases sitting between them. CDR3 sequence (DNA): TGTGCCAGCAGCAAACAGGGTGTCACCTCCTACAATGAGCAGTTCTTC. Protein sequence: CASSKQGVTSYNEQFF.

This chain joins TRBV14 and TRBJ2-1; the match to TRBD2 covers 9 bases. V trimming: 3 bases; J trimming: 2 bases; junction bases outside the gene matches: 5. Germline V gene lookup returns CDR1 SGHDN and CDR2 FVKESK. CDR3 length: 16 amino acids. The chain's CDR3 is CASSQEAGGTYNEQFF. The CDR3 nucleotides are TGTGCCAGCAGCCAGGAGGCGGGAGGGACCTACAATGAGCAGTTCTTC.

This clone was detected once. CDR3 amino acids: CASSQVGAVTEAFF. The CDR3 DNA sequence: TGTGCCAGCAGCCAAGTGGGGGCGGTCACTGAAGCTTTCTTT. V gene TRBV7-3 combines with J gene TRBJ1-1; perhaps TRBD1 as D (6 bases). Germline values: CDR1 SGHTA, CDR2 FQGTGA. The CDR3 totals 14 residues. The germline V and J ends were trimmed by 5 bases and 4 bases, with 14 bases remaining between them.

The chain recombines TRBV11-2 with TRBJ2-7; 9 nucleotides agree with TRBD1. This CDR3 comprises 15 residues. V shed 2 bases, J shed 7 bases, and the junction held 9 bases outside the gene matches. Germline V lookup: CDR1 SGHAT, CDR2 FQNNGV. CDR3 protein: CASSLLPGQGDEQYF. DNA of the CDR3: TGTGCCAGCAGCTTATTACCGGGACAGGGCGATGAGCAGTACTTC.

This sequence joins TRBV28 and TRBJ2-5, with 7 nucleotides matching TRBD1. Germline V lookup: CDR1 MDHEN, CDR2 SYDVKM. V shed 3 bases, J shed 2 bases, and the junction held 3 bases outside the gene matches. This CDR3 is built from 14 residues. The CDR3 protein is CASSFRDRQETQYF. CDR3 nucleotide sequence: TGTGCCAGCAGTTTTAGGGACAGACAAGAGACCCAGTACTTC.

This chain links TRBV27 with TRBJ2-1; 8 bases agree with TRBD2. The germline V gene has CDR1 MNHEY and CDR2 SMNVEV (reference sequence). The CDR3 length is 13 residues. The junction had 5 bases not matched to a gene; V was cut back by 4 bases and J by 9 bases. CDR3 sequence: CASSSLAGGEQFF. The CDR3 DNA reads as TGTGCCAGCAGTTCTCTAGCGGGCGGTGAGCAGTTCTTC.

The chain carries TRBV7-6 and TRBJ2-6; 8 positions match TRBD2. This CDR3 is 18 amino acids long. The germline V gene encodes CDR1 SGHVS and CDR2 FNYEAQ. V lost 4 bases to trimming and J lost 0 bases; unmatched junction nucleotides: 8. The CDR3 loop reads CASSSGTRITSGANVLTF. For the CDR3, the DNA is TGTGCCAGCAGCTCTGGGACTAGAATCACCTCTGGGGCCAACGTCCTGACTTTC.

The table lists this clone with a count of one. The rearrangement links TRBV28 to TRBJ1-1; D remains ambiguous. This CDR3 contains 15 residues. Germline V gene data show CDR1 as MDHEN and CDR2 as SYDVKM. V was clipped by 6 bases and J by 3 bases, with 17 bases between them. The CDR3, as DNA: TGTGCCAGCAGGCCGTCCCAGGTAATGGACACTGAAGCTTTCTTT. Its protein product is CASRPSQVMDTEAFF.

The chain has TRBV18 and TRBJ1-3; a possible D gene is TRBD1 (6 bases). The length of the CDR3 is 17 residues. Between the trimmed V and J ends, which lost 3 bases and 0 bases, there was a span of 15 bases. Per germline, CDR1 KGHSH and CDR2 LQKENI. The CDR3 sequence is CASSPRRTASSGNTIYF. The CDR3 region has the DNA TGTGCCAGCTCACCTAGACGGACAGCAAGCTCTGGAAACACCATATATTTT. Full variable domain (outside the CDR3, taken from reference TRBV18 and TRBJ1-3): NAGVMQNPRHLVRRRGQEARLRCSPMKGHSHVYWYRQLPEEGLKFMVYLQKENIIDESGMPKERFSAEFPKEGPSILRIQQVVRGDSAAYFCASSPRRTASSGNTIYFGEGSWLTVV.

The chain carries TRBV7-9 and TRBJ1-1; 7 nucleotides align to TRBD1. CDR1 and CDR2 (germline): SEHNR, FQNEAQ (reference sequence). This CDR3 is built from 10 residues. The CDR3 nucleotides are TGTTCCGTAAAACAGGGGGAAGCTTTCTTT. The encoded protein is CSVKQGEAFF. Looking up the rest from reference TRBV7-9 and TRBJ1-1 gives the full variable domain: DTGVSQNPRHKITKRGQNVTFRCDPISEHNRLYWYRQTLGQGPEFLTYFQNEAQLEKSRLLSDRFSAERPKGSFSTLEIQRTEQGDSAMYLCSVKQGEAFFGQGTRLTVV.

This clone appeared a few times. The chain joins TRBV4-1 to TRBJ1-6, with 7 bases matching TRBD1. V lost 0 bases, J lost 3 bases, and 5 bases stayed unmatched. The CDR3 consists of 17 residues. Germline CDR1 reads MGHRA; CDR2 reads YSYEKL. CDR3 region: CASSQDHRGSYNSPLHF. The CDR3 DNA sequence: TGCGCCAGCAGCCAAGACCACAGGGGTAGCTATAATTCACCCCTCCACTTT.

The CDR3 nucleotides read TGTGCCAGCAGCCTACTCGGGGCTAGCGGGGGGCTAGCCAAAAACATTCAGTACTTC. It is translated as CASSLLGASGGLAKNIQYF. The chain carries TRBV7-2 and TRBJ2-4; 11 nucleotides match TRBD2. The CDR3 has 19 amino acids. CDR1 SGHTA and CDR2 FQGNSA come from the germline V gene. After removal of 5 bases from V and 0 bases from J, the junction contained 12 bases not matched to a gene.

This clone has just one count. The rearrangement joins TRBV10-1 to TRBJ2-7; 7 positions agree with TRBD1. This CDR3 comprises 14 residues. V dropped 6 bases and J dropped 5; count of bases not matched to a gene: 10. Germline lookup yields CDR1 WNHNN and CDR2 SYGVQD (reference sequence). CDR3: CASSDRGQADEQYF. The CDR3 DNA follows: TGCGCCAGCAGCGACCGCGGACAGGCCGACGAGCAGTACTTC.

This clone appeared a single time. This chain uses TRBV11-2 with TRBJ2-1, with 10 bases matching TRBD2. The germline gives CDR1 SGHAT, CDR2 FQNNGV. This CDR3 comprises 16 residues. V lost 6 bases to trimming and J lost 0 bases; unmatched junction nucleotides: 5. The CDR3 DNA reads as TGTGCCAGCAGTCGAAGACTAGCGGGCTCCTACAATGAGCAGTTCTTC. It encodes CASSRRLAGSYNEQFF.

This rearrangement joins TRBV6-6 to TRBJ2-7; no definite D call. The CDR3 length is 15 residues. CDR1 is MNHNY and CDR2 is SVGAGI in the germline V gene (reference sequence). V was cut by 0 bases and J by 2 bases, with 11 bases left in between. The CDR3 is CASSYSNRRPYEQYF. CDR3 DNA sequence: TGTGCCAGCAGTTACTCGAACCGGCGGCCCTACGAGCAGTACTTC.

V is TRBV21-1 and J is TRBJ2-1; the DNA was not used to check the table's D call, TRBD1. TRBV21-1 is tagged as a pseudogene. The CDR3 consists of 14 residues. CDR3: CASPGTGEKGEQFF. The CDR3 nucleotides read TGTGCCAGCCCCGGGACAGGGGAAAAGGGTGAGCAGTTCTTC.

The V and J genes are TRBV19 and TRBJ1-4, with TRBD1 as a possible D gene (5 bases). V lost 7 bases and J 4 bases, leaving 16 bases between the germline ends. Germline-derived CDR1 and CDR2 are LNHDA and SQIVND (reference sequence). The CDR3 contains 15 residues. In nucleotides, the CDR3 is TGTGCCAGTACCGTTGGAGGGGCTTATAATGAAAAACTGTTTTTT. This sequence encodes CASTVGGAYNEKLFF.

In DNA form, the CDR3 reads TGTGCCAGCAGTGATAGTGGGACAGGGAACCATGAGCAGTTCTTC. Translating it yields CASSDSGTGNHEQFF. The chain combines TRBV2 with TRBJ2-1, with 9 bases aligning to TRBD1. With V trimmed by 3 bases and J by 8 bases, 8 bases remained unmatched. Germline V gene data show CDR1 as SNHLY and CDR2 as FYNNEI. The CDR3 is 15 amino acids.

The chain joins TRBV19 to TRBJ1-1; 12 bases fit TRBD1. The germline V gene has CDR1 LNHDA and CDR2 SQIVND (reference sequence). The CDR3 sequence is 14 residues long. Unmatched junction bases numbered 4, after V lost 3 bases and J lost 8 bases. CDR3 amino acids: CASSMTGQGAEAFF. As DNA, the CDR3 is TGTGCCAGTAGTATGACGGGACAGGGGGCCGAAGCTTTCTTT. The full variable domain, with the rest looked up from reference TRBV19 and TRBJ1-1, is DGGITQSPKYLFRKEGQNVTLSCEQNLNHDAMYWYRQDPGQGLRLIYYSQIVNDFQKGDIAEGYSVSREKKESFPLTVTSAQKNPTAFYLCASSMTGQGAEAFFGQGTRLTVV.

V is TRBV11-2 and J is TRBJ1-3; D is possibly TRBD1 (6 bases). This CDR3 region has 14 residues. V lost 4 bases to trimming and J lost 2 bases, with 9 bases between them. Looked up from germline, CDR1 is SGHAT and CDR2 is FQNNGV. The CDR3 here is CASSSQGAGNTIYF. CDR3 bases: TGTGCCAGCAGCTCACAGGGAGCTGGAAACACCATATATTTT.